This T cell receptor beta chain appears in the sequencing data of a study of blood T cells in healthy people across ages (dated by TCRdb to about 2015). For the study in its entirety: In model experiments, roughly one uniquely barcoded TCR beta cDNA molecule per two T cells was captured by template switching. Using the same blood draw, the study looked at two additional independent replicas of 1 million unique cDNA reads for two donors, one aged 18 to 30 and the other aged 80 or older. To avoid experimental bias, donors of different ages were distributed randomly across sequencing lanes. Age-related changes in TCR beta repertoire diversity were measured in the study by deep sequencing normalized with unique cDNA molecular identifiers. The donors were split into four age groups: young (average around 16 years), middle-aged (roughly 40), aged (62) and long-lived (roughly 86).

A few counts support this clonotype. No cognate antigen has been identified for it. No base quality information exists; no much larger clone differs at one position. The donors were around 39 Caucasian individuals from Russia, aged 6 to 90 years, who were systemically healthy. Each donor gave around 9 milliliters of peripheral blood, collected into EDTA-treated Vacutainer tubes. PBMCs were isolated by Ficoll-Paque density-gradient centrifugation, with at least 6 million obtained per sample. Trizol reagent was used to extract total RNA from the PBMCs, yielding at least 6 micrograms per sample. The percentages of naive CD45RAhigh/CD27high T cells were determined by flow cytometry on a PBMC aliquot from every donor. The CDR1 and CDR2 encoded by the germline V gene are SGHTA and FQGNSA. Taken from cysteine to phenylalanine, the CDR3 has 13 residues. CDR3 DNA only is kept here, 39 bases in frame from base 1. The trim is 2 bases for V and 2 bases for J, with a gap of 4 bases between the germline ends.

Results and caveats for the whole study, not just this receptor: The percentage of naive T cells measured by flow cytometry correlated strongly with observed TCR beta diversity. Estimates of total diversity based on one million sequenced T cells were considered lower bounds and underestimates. Conclusive comparison of naive and antigen-experienced compartments was prevented by the profiling of bulk unsorted PBMCs. Because the CMV infection status of the donors was unknown, age-related changes in expanded clonotypes may potentially have been confounded. Observed TCR beta diversity per million T cells fell roughly linearly with age, and a significant reduction was already apparent by age around 44. Compared with the aged group, the long-lived group had more naive CD4+ T cells, fewer expanded clones and increased TCR diversity, a pattern suggesting age selection.

Library construction relied on 5' RACE. Sequencing used an Illumina HiSeq 2500. The second PCR ran for about 6 to 12 cycles and used a J-beta primer mix along with a sample-barcoded 5' primer. Each TCR beta cDNA molecule received a unique molecular identifier from a template-switch 5' adaptor carrying 12 random nucleotides. At least 3 million CDR3-containing paired-end reads were obtained from each sample. First-strand cDNA was synthesized from all RNA with the Mint cDNA synthesis kit, primed by a TRBC-specific oligonucleotide. Following uracil-DNA glycosylase treatment, a first 18-cycle PCR with universal primers M1SS and BC2_uni_R was performed on all cDNA. Under the source paper's analysis protocol: For normalization, 1 million high-quality reads were randomly selected from each sample, with every read carrying a distinct molecular identifier. Instead of being binned into consensus sequences, reads that shared molecular identifiers were thrown out. MiTCR, set to a Q25 quality threshold and the strictest error-elimination algorithm, was used for CDR3 identification, clonotype clustering and error correction. A nonparametric unseen species model using Euler transformation provided a lower-bound estimate of total TCR beta diversity. TCRdb's own reprocessing of the public reads used fastp at Q25 and MiXCR and kept productive beta chains. Merged by CDR3 protein, the rows form single entries marked with the most common genes and DNA. In this record, the V and J calls reflect TCRdb's handling and not the investigators' own analysis. The sample has 800,000 to 950,000 distinct CDR3 sequences on record, about 48% of them singletons. The ten biggest clones cover roughly 13% of the sample.

The sequence derives from a man under 40 in good health. This sequence uses TRBV7-2 and TRBJ2-4, with an unclear D gene assignment. The sequenced material came from blood. The nucleotide sequence reads TGTGCCAGCAGCTTAACCTCCAAAAACATTCAGTACTTC. The resulting protein is CASSLTSKNIQYF.